This T cell receptor (beta chain) was retrieved from a study of identical twins (dated by TCRdb to the mid-2010s). About the study as a whole: To test whether fetal clonotypes persist, the study used deep sequencing on TCR alpha and beta repertoires from monozygotic twins, unrelated adults of various ages, and cord blood. To rule out contamination, the twin experiments were replicated at different times with different library preparation protocols. The study at large found these results: Recombination models systematically underestimated out-of-frame TCR alpha sharing in monozygotic twins but agreed with sharing between unrelated individuals. Out-of-frame TCR alpha sequences shared between twins showed an excess of low generation-probability sequences compared with coincidental sharing between unrelated individuals. Abundant cord blood beta clonotypes carried fewer insertions; young adult naive repertoires showed a weaker similar trend, while memory repertoires showed none. The excess sharing between twins in beta out-of-frame sequences was weaker because fewer shared sequences reduced the signal-to-noise ratio. Because the same donors could not be followed over many years, the conclusions depended on cross-sectional statistical analysis. Invariant T cells such as MAIT and iNKT could partly confound zero-insertion analyses, although diverse VJ usage argued against such confounding for most clonotypes.

This clonotype was observed at least ten times. Its antigen is currently not known. Per-nucleotide qualities are absent, and no much larger clonotype sits a single base away. Library generation was performed with 5' RACE. Sequenced on an Illumina HiSeq 2000. Template switching added a universal primer binding site, and the final cDNA carried a unique molecular identifier that allowed TCR cDNA molecules to be counted accurately. Specific primers in the conserved constant-segment region were used to synthesize first-strand cDNA for TCR alpha and beta chains. Each cDNA library was double barcoded, with a SMART-Mk sample barcode plus Illumina barcodes, to control for contamination. Two successive PCR steps introduced TruSeq adapter sequences along with Illumina sample barcodes. Sequencing of the TCR alpha and beta cDNA libraries was done on the Illumina HiSeq platform using custom primers. As for the authors' bioinformatics: MiGEC processed the raw reads to extract unique molecular identifiers, while MiXCR was used to determine the CDR3 positions. For each individual, recombination models were inferred using an EM algorithm with the repgenHMM and IGoR tools. Shared clonotypes were analyzed with the tcR package in R, and sharing was normalized by the product of cloneset sizes. To study raw recombination free of thymic and clonal selection effects, out-of-frame nonproductive sequences were analyzed. Clones were called with MiXCR by TCRdb after fastp trimmed the public reads at Q25, and only in-frame beta chains were retained. Rows with a matching CDR3 protein are joined into one entry that keeps the most common DNA and genes. These V and J calls are TCRdb output, not the study's own analysis. The sample contains 250,000 to 350,000 distinct CDR3 sequences, 6.5% to 9.5% of them found a single time. The top ten clonotypes cover less than 2.5% of the sample.

Only healthy Caucasian donors were included. The twin cohort consisted of three pairs of female monozygotic twins, all aged about 18 to 29 years. Miltenyi CD45RO+ enrichment and human naive T-cell isolation kits were used to isolate memory (CD45RO+) and naive T cells from PBMC. Reading the germline V gene (reference sequence) gives CDR1 LGHDT and CDR2 YNNKEL. The germline V end is reduced by 1 base and the J end by 3 bases; junction bases left unmatched: 4. The CDR3 starts with the cysteine, ends with the phenylalanine, and has 16 residues. The entry retains the CDR3 DNA only, 48 bases that are in frame from base 1. The same sample was also used in a study of yellow fever vaccine responses in identical twins. Per that second paper: According to the authors, the vaccine-induced T cell response in identical twins seemed to be partly convergent and partly specific to each individual. In the study, vaccine-responding T cell clones were precisely tracked in identical twins.

The chain is made from TRBV3-1 and TRBJ2-4, with 9 junctional bases fitting TRBD2. The sequence came from a woman aged 18-29 years in good health. Sequences were obtained from memory (CD45RO+) T cells sorted from blood. Taken with the paper, the label for cell subset or site translates to: CD45RO+ enriched T cells. The CDR3 reads as follows: CASSQVAGENKNIQYF. The DNA is as follows: TGTGCCAGCAGCCAAGTAGCGGGGGAGAACAAAAACATTCAGTACTTC.